Shown below are 7 T cell receptor beta chains from a single sample sequenced in a study of T-cell reconstitution after alpha-beta-depleted transplantation in children. Unique molecular identifiers were incorporated during preparation of the TCRbeta library. TCRdb reprocessed the PCR reads via MiXCR and lists one record per CDR3 protein. Of fewer than 550,000 distinct CDR3 sequences in the sample, around 16% are singletons; the top ten hold under 30%. The specimen was PBMCs, mostly from graft donor cells, collected 360 days after TCRalphabeta/CD19-depleted stem cell transplant. The source of these receptors is a boy under three years old who had a stem cell transplant for Wiskott-Aldrich syndrome, so the T cells may come from the graft donor.

This clonotype was recorded many times. CDR3 loop: CASSGQVYWEQYF. The CDR3 nucleotides read TGCGCCAGCTCGGGACAGGTGTACTGGGAGCAGTACTTC. The rearrangement links TRBV10-2 to TRBJ2-7, with 8 nucleotides matching TRBD1. Per germline, CDR1 WSHSY and CDR2 SAAADI. This CDR3 comprises 13 residues. The trim removed 8 bases at V and 7 bases at J, leaving 10 bases unmatched.

The chain is built from TRBV28 and TRBJ2-7; D gene unclear. The V gene lost 6 bases and the J gene lost 3 bases, with 15 bases spanning the gap. The germline V gene has CDR1 MDHEN and CDR2 SYDVKM. The CDR3 extends over 14 amino acids. CDR3 bases: TGTGCCAGCAGCCCGACCTGGGTCGACTACGAGCAGTACTTC. Translating gives CASSPTWVDYEQYF. Supplemented by reference TRBV28 and TRBJ2-7, the full variable domain reads DVKVTQSSRYLVKRTGEKVFLECVQDMDHENMFWYRQDPGLGLRLIYFSYDVKMKEKGDIPEGYSVSREKKERFSLILESASTNQTSMYLCASSPTWVDYEQYFGPGTRLTVT.

The genes are TRBV29-1 and TRBJ2-5; tentative D call: TRBD2 (6 bases). Germline assignment: CDR1 SQVTM and CDR2 ANQGSEA. The CDR3 loop spans 13 amino acids. Deletions cut 5 bases from V and 2 bases from J, with 12 bases between. For the CDR3, the DNA is TGCAGCGTTTCGGGAGCCGATCAAGAGACCCAGTACTTC. Amino acid sequence: CSVSGADQETQYF. Full variable domain (missing parts from reference TRBV29-1 and TRBJ2-5): SAVISQKPSRDICQRGTSLTIQCQVDSQVTMMFWYRQQPGQSLTLIATANQGSEATYESGFVIDKFPISRPNLTFSTLTVSNMSPEDSSIYLCSVSGADQETQYFGPGTRLLVL.

J is TRBJ2-1 and V is TRBV30, with D perhaps matching TRBD1 or TRBD2 (7 bases each). This CDR3 comprises 14 residues. Between the trimmed V and J ends, which lost 0 bases and 9 bases, there was a span of 15 bases. From germline, CDR1 is GTSNPN and CDR2 SVGIG (reference sequence). Here the CDR3 reads CAWSVGGGSFEQFF. In nucleotides, the CDR3 is TGTGCCTGGAGTGTAGGGGGCGGGAGTTTTGAGCAGTTCTTC.

This clonotype was counted only a few times. The chain combines TRBV9 with TRBJ2-1, with 10 positions matching TRBD2. V shed 4 bases, J shed 2 bases, and the junction held 9 bases outside the gene matches. Germline V gene lookup returns CDR1 SGDLS and CDR2 YYNGEE. The CDR3 contains 17 residues. DNA of the CDR3: TGTGCCAGCAGCCCCCCCCGGCTAGCGGGGGCCTACAATGAGCAGTTCTTC. This encodes CASSPPRLAGAYNEQFF.

This clonotype was found a few times. The chain couples TRBV6-5 to TRBJ1-1, with a tentative D call TRBD1 (6 bases). Germline values: CDR1 MNHEY, CDR2 SVGAGI. The CDR3 covers 14 residues. V was pared by 0 bases and J by 5 bases, with 10 bases between. The CDR3 nucleotides are TGTGCCAGCAGTTACTCGATAACAGGGACTGAAGCTTTCTTT. Translation gives CASSYSITGTEAFF.

The chain uses TRBV6-1 and TRBJ2-7; 9 bases are shared with TRBD2. The CDR3 is 14 residues long. Trimming took 7 bases from V and 4 from J; bases not matched to a gene: 8. The germline gives CDR1 MNHNS, CDR2 SASEGT. CDR3 residues: CASIPLAGPYEQYF. In DNA, the CDR3 is TGTGCCAGCATCCCACTAGCGGGCCCATACGAGCAGTACTTC.